This entry lists 2 T cell receptor beta chains sequenced from one sample in a study of cytomegalovirus exposure and HLA in healthy donors. The PCR employed 60 Vbeta primers together with 13 Jbeta primers. Assay: immunoSEQ multiplex PCR; the TCRdb copy retains only in-frame clones and omits some. Among 180,000 or so clones listed, roughly four fifths were seen once. Input material: PBMCs. The receptor source for this set is a man between 18 and 35 years old in good health and CMV-seronegative.

This clone was observed a handful of times. The chain has TRBV19 and TRBJ2-7; TRBD2 is a possible D gene (5 bases). V was shortened by 10 bases and J by 4 bases, with 14 bases between the two germline ends. Germline V gene data show CDR1 as LNHDA and CDR2 as SQIVND (reference sequence). The CDR3 contains 12 residues. CDR3 in amino acids: CATSGFPYEQYF. The CDR3 nucleotides are TGTGCCACTTCGGGGTTCCCTTACGAGCAGTACTTC.

The chain employs TRBV5-1 and TRBJ1-3; no reliable D call. CDR1 and CDR2 (germline): SGHRS, YFSETQ. The CDR3 consists of 18 residues. Trimming left V 4 bases short and J 0 bases short, with 20 bases between. The CDR3 coding sequence is TGCGCCAGCAGCCGACTACCTCCTGACGGGAGCTCTGGAAACACCATATATTTT. Translation: CASSRLPPDGSSGNTIYF.